This is a list of T cell receptor beta chains from one sample in a study of T cell changes during pregnancy in multiple sclerosis. Libraries were prepared by immunoSEQ multiplex PCR; TCRdb keeps only in-frame clonotypes and omits some of them. Altogether more than 60,000 clones are present, approximately 89% being singletons, with the ten largest covering more than 1.4%. The source material was peripheral blood, sampled in the second trimester of pregnancy. All receptors derive from a female donor with multiple sclerosis, enrolled in a pregnancy study. The CDR3 runs from the conserved cysteine through the conserved F or W. The order of the fields is J gene, clone size, D gene, V gene, CDR3 DNA, CDR3 protein. The D gene is left open where the match is weak. Size is omitted from some rows. Given values are once, few, many or a class for expanded clones.

j_gene: TRBJ1-1
abundance: -
d_gene: TRBD1
v_gene: TRBV7-3
CDR3nt: TGTGCCAGCAGCTTAGACAGGGGGGGTGAAGCTTTCTTT
CDR3aa: CASSLDRGGEAFF

j_gene: TRBJ1-5
abundance: once
d_gene: -
v_gene: TRBV4-2
CDR3nt: TGTGCCAGCAGCATCCAGGTAGATCAGCCCCAGCATTTT
CDR3aa: CASSIQVDQPQHF

j_gene: TRBJ2-1
abundance: -
d_gene: -
v_gene: TRBV9
CDR3nt: TGTGCCAGCAGCCTAGGAGGCGGCTTAAACAATGAGCAGTTCTTC
CDR3aa: CASSLGGGLNNEQFF

j_gene: TRBJ1-1
abundance: few
d_gene: -
v_gene: TRBV6-5
CDR3nt: TGTGCCAGCAGCCGATCCGACAGGTACACTGAAGCTTTCTTT
CDR3aa: CASSRSDRYTEAFF

j_gene: TRBJ2-3
abundance: -
d_gene: -
v_gene: TRBV7-2
CDR3nt: TGTGCCAGCAGCTTAGGGGTCCTGGGGGGTACGCAGTATTTT
CDR3aa: CASSLGVLGGTQYF

j_gene: TRBJ2-7
abundance: -
d_gene: TRBD2
v_gene: TRBV5-1
CDR3nt: TGCGCCAGCGCTATAGCGGGAGGGCCAGGGGACGAGCAGTACTTC
CDR3aa: CASAIAGGPGDEQYF

j_gene: TRBJ2-7
abundance: once
d_gene: TRBD1
v_gene: TRBV19
CDR3nt: TGTGCCAGTAGGGCCTCGACAGGGAGCTCCTACGAGCAGTACTTC
CDR3aa: CASRASTGSSYEQYF

j_gene: TRBJ1-2
abundance: -
d_gene: -
v_gene: TRBV14
CDR3nt: TGTGCCAGCAGCTTAGAGCGGGGTCATGGCTACACCTTC
CDR3aa: CASSLERGHGYTF

j_gene: TRBJ2-3
abundance: -
d_gene: -
v_gene: TRBV5-4
CDR3nt: TGTGCCAGCAGCTTGGATTACTCCACAGATACGCAGTATTTT
CDR3aa: CASSLDYSTDTQYF

j_gene: TRBJ2-7
abundance: -
d_gene: TRBD2
v_gene: TRBV7-9
CDR3nt: TGTGCCAGCAGCGACGCTAGCGGGAGGCCCTACGAGCAGTACTTC
CDR3aa: CASSDASGRPYEQYF

j_gene: TRBJ1-2
abundance: once
d_gene: -
v_gene: TRBV19
CDR3nt: TGTGCCAGTACCACTGGGCAGGGGCCCTATGGCTACACCTTC
CDR3aa: CASTTGQGPYGYTF

j_gene: TRBJ2-6
abundance: -
d_gene: -
v_gene: TRBV7-2
CDR3nt: TGTGCCAGCGCCAAGAGCTCTGGGGCCAACGTCCTGACTTTC
CDR3aa: CASAKSSGANVLTF

j_gene: TRBJ2-1
abundance: -
d_gene: TRBD1
v_gene: TRBV2
CDR3nt: TGTGCCAGCAGTGGGACAGGTCTTCGGGAGCAGTTCTTC
CDR3aa: CASSGTGLREQFF

j_gene: TRBJ1-1
abundance: -
d_gene: -
v_gene: TRBV4-3
CDR3nt: TGCGCCAGCAGCCAAAAGGGGGGGAGTGAAGCTTTCTTT
CDR3aa: CASSQKGGSEAFF

j_gene: TRBJ1-4
abundance: -
d_gene: TRBD1
v_gene: TRBV6-1
CDR3nt: TGTGCCAGCAGCTTTCAGGGGGTATATGAAAAACTGTTTTTT
CDR3aa: CASSFQGVYEKLFF

j_gene: TRBJ1-4
abundance: -
d_gene: -
v_gene: TRBV5-1
CDR3nt: TGCGCCAGCAGATCATCTCCACAGGGTGGGAATGAAAAACTGTTTTTT
CDR3aa: CASRSSPQGGNEKLFF

j_gene: TRBJ2-5
abundance: -
d_gene: -
v_gene: TRBV25-1
CDR3nt: TGTGCCAGCAGTGAAGGGAAGCGGGCCGCACAAGAGACCCAGTACTTC
CDR3aa: CASSEGKRAAQETQYF

j_gene: TRBJ1-2
abundance: -
d_gene: -
v_gene: TRBV6-5
CDR3nt: TGTGCCAGCACGTCGGGACAATATAAGGGCTACACCTTC
CDR3aa: CASTSGQYKGYTF

j_gene: TRBJ1-5
abundance: -
d_gene: -
v_gene: TRBV4-3
CDR3nt: TGCGCCAGCAGCCTGTCAATGTTTCAGCCCCAGCATTTT
CDR3aa: CASSLSMFQPQHF

j_gene: TRBJ2-2
abundance: -
d_gene: -
v_gene: TRBV7-2
CDR3nt: TGTGCCAGCAGCTTAAGAGGGACCGGGGAGCTGTTTTTT
CDR3aa: CASSLRGTGELFF

j_gene: TRBJ2-1
abundance: -
d_gene: TRBD2
v_gene: TRBV29-1
CDR3nt: TGCAGCGTCACCGGGACTAGCGGGGGCGGTTCCTACAATGAGCAGTTCTTC
CDR3aa: CSVTGTSGGGSYNEQFF

j_gene: TRBJ1-1
abundance: -
d_gene: TRBD1
v_gene: TRBV6-4
CDR3nt: TGTGCCAGCAGTGACGGGTACAGGGGCACCAAGGACAACACTGAAGCTTTCTTT
CDR3aa: CASSDGYRGTKDNTEAFF

j_gene: TRBJ1-2
abundance: once
d_gene: TRBD1
v_gene: TRBV4-2
CDR3nt: TGTGCCAGCAGCCGGGGACAGGGGAATGGCTACACCTTC
CDR3aa: CASSRGQGNGYTF

j_gene: TRBJ1-5
abundance: -
d_gene: TRBD1
v_gene: TRBV7-2
CDR3nt: TGTGCCAGCAGCCGACGACAGGGAGGTCAGCCCCAGCATTTT
CDR3aa: CASSRRQGGQPQHF

j_gene: TRBJ1-2
abundance: -
d_gene: -
v_gene: TRBV19
CDR3nt: TGTGCCAGTAGGACCCGAGGACTGGTTGGCTACACCTTC
CDR3aa: CASRTRGLVGYTF

j_gene: TRBJ1-1
abundance: -
d_gene: -
v_gene: TRBV7-9
CDR3nt: TGTGCCAGCAGCTTAGCTCCAGGGCGGAACACTGAAGCTTTCTTT
CDR3aa: CASSLAPGRNTEAFF

j_gene: TRBJ2-7
abundance: few
d_gene: -
v_gene: TRBV27
CDR3nt: TGTGCCAGCTTCGGGACACCCTACGAGCAGTACTTC
CDR3aa: CASFGTPYEQYF

j_gene: TRBJ2-7
abundance: -
d_gene: -
v_gene: TRBV5-1
CDR3nt: TGCGCCAGCAGCTTCGGAGGGAGTCTCGAGCAGTACTTC
CDR3aa: CASSFGGSLEQYF

j_gene: TRBJ2-3
abundance: -
d_gene: -
v_gene: TRBV6-5
CDR3nt: TGTGCCAGCAGTTACTCGACAGGGAGGAGCACAGATACGCAGTATTTT
CDR3aa: CASSYSTGRSTDTQYF

j_gene: TRBJ2-7
abundance: -
d_gene: -
v_gene: TRBV7-2
CDR3nt: TGTGCCAGCAGCTTAAATCAGGGTGGGCAAAACGAGCAGTACTTC
CDR3aa: CASSLNQGGQNEQYF

j_gene: TRBJ2-1
abundance: -
d_gene: TRBD1
v_gene: TRBV28
CDR3nt: TGTGCCAGCAGCCCGGACAGGGGGGGTTTCGATGAGCAGTTCTTC
CDR3aa: CASSPDRGGFDEQFF

j_gene: TRBJ2-1
abundance: -
d_gene: -
v_gene: TRBV6-5
CDR3nt: TGTGCCAGCAGTTACGGGAGAGGAACTAAGGATGAGCAGTTCTTC
CDR3aa: CASSYGRGTKDEQFF

j_gene: TRBJ2-7
abundance: -
d_gene: -
v_gene: TRBV18
CDR3nt: TGTGCCAGCTCACCACCTAGCTTAGACGAGCAGTACTTC
CDR3aa: CASSPPSLDEQYF

j_gene: TRBJ2-7
abundance: -
d_gene: TRBD2
v_gene: TRBV7-9
CDR3nt: TGTGCCAGCAGCTTCGGTCCTAGCGGTTCCTCCTACGAGCAGTACTTC
CDR3aa: CASSFGPSGSSYEQYF

j_gene: TRBJ2-1
abundance: -
d_gene: -
v_gene: TRBV5-4
CDR3nt: TGTGCCAGCAGCTTGGGAGGCTCCTACAATGAGCAGTTCTTC
CDR3aa: CASSLGGSYNEQFF

j_gene: TRBJ1-5
abundance: -
d_gene: TRBD1
v_gene: TRBV11-2
CDR3nt: TGTGCCAGCAGCCGAACCACAGGGGTCAATCAGCCCCAGCATTTT
CDR3aa: CASSRTTGVNQPQHF

j_gene: TRBJ1-4
abundance: -
d_gene: TRBD1
v_gene: TRBV29-1
CDR3nt: TGCAGCGTTGTAGGAACACAGGGGGATAATGAAAAACTGTTTTTT
CDR3aa: CSVVGTQGDNEKLFF

j_gene: TRBJ1-2
abundance: -
d_gene: -
v_gene: TRBV4-1
CDR3nt: TGCGCCAGCAGCCAAGAGGAGGAGGGGAACTATGGCTACACCTTC
CDR3aa: CASSQEEEGNYGYTF

j_gene: TRBJ1-5
abundance: -
d_gene: TRBD1
v_gene: TRBV6-1
CDR3nt: TGTGCCAGCAGTGCACAGGGGGGTAGCAATCAGCCCCAGCATTTT
CDR3aa: CASSAQGGSNQPQHF

j_gene: TRBJ2-1
abundance: -
d_gene: TRBD2
v_gene: TRBV5-1
CDR3nt: TGCGCCAGCAGCTCGCCCTCGGGACTAGAATACAATGAGCAGTTCTTC
CDR3aa: CASSSPSGLEYNEQFF

j_gene: TRBJ2-1
abundance: -
d_gene: -
v_gene: TRBV7-2
CDR3nt: TGTGCCAGCAGCTTGGCCTCCTACAATGAGCAGTTCTTC
CDR3aa: CASSLASYNEQFF

j_gene: TRBJ2-7
abundance: -
d_gene: -
v_gene: TRBV19
CDR3nt: TGTGCCAGTAGTATACCGGCTAGCGTCAACGAGCAGTACTTC
CDR3aa: CASSIPASVNEQYF

j_gene: TRBJ2-1
abundance: -
d_gene: TRBD2
v_gene: TRBV19
CDR3nt: TGTGCCAGTAGCAGCGGGAGGGCCGGCAATGAGCAGTTCTTC
CDR3aa: CASSSGRAGNEQFF

j_gene: TRBJ1-2
abundance: -
d_gene: -
v_gene: TRBV19
CDR3nt: TGTGCCAGTAGTATGGGGCCAGGGGACTATGGCTACACCTTC
CDR3aa: CASSMGPGDYGYTF

j_gene: TRBJ1-2
abundance: -
d_gene: -
v_gene: TRBV11-2
CDR3nt: TGTGCCAGCAGCTTAGAATGGACAGTGAACTATGGCTACACCTTC
CDR3aa: CASSLEWTVNYGYTF

j_gene: TRBJ2-7
abundance: -
d_gene: TRBD2
v_gene: TRBV27
CDR3nt: TGTGCCAGCAGTTCCCTGGGAGCGGGGGACTACGAGCAGTACTTC
CDR3aa: CASSSLGAGDYEQYF

j_gene: TRBJ2-7
abundance: -
d_gene: TRBD1
v_gene: TRBV10-3
CDR3nt: TGTGCCATCCGGCAGGGGGTGAACTCCTACGAGCAGTACTTC
CDR3aa: CAIRQGVNSYEQYF

j_gene: TRBJ1-2
abundance: -
d_gene: TRBD1
v_gene: TRBV7-2
CDR3nt: TGTGCCAGCAGCTTAGAGGGGCAGGGGGCAGTTGGCTACACCTTC
CDR3aa: CASSLEGQGAVGYTF